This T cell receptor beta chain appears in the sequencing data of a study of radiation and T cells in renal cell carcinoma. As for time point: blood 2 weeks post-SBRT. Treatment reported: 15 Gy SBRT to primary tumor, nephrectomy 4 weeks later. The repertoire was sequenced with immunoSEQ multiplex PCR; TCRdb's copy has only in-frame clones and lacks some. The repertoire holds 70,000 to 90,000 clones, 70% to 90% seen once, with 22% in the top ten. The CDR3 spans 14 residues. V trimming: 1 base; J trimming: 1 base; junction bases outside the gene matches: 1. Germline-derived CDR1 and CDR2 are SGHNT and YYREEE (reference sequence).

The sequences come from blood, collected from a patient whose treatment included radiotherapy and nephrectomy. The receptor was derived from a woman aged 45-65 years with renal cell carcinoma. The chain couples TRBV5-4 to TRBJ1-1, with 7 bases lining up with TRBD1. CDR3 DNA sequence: TGTGCCAGCAGCTTGTCAGGGGGGAACACTGAAGCTTTCTTT. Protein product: CASSLSGGNTEAFF.